A selection of T cell receptor beta chains follows, all from one sample in a study of CD8 T cells in ankylosing spondylitis. TCRdb re-called the 5' RACE reads with MiXCR, one entry per CDR3 protein. Among a few hundred thousand distinct CDR3 sequences listed, less than 25% were seen once. What was sequenced was blood, either unsorted or a sorted T cell fraction (not recorded which). These receptors all come from a female donor with ankylosing spondylitis or in good health (not recorded which). Each CDR3 is given with its conserved first and last residue. D genes are given only for firm matches. Clone size is not always given. Where it is, it says once, few, many or a class for expanded clones.

TRBV27	14	few	TRBJ2-7	TRBD2	CASSVTSGTYEQYF	TGTGCCAGCAGCGTGACTAGCGGGACCTACGAGCAGTACTTC
TRBV5-6	15	.	TRBJ2-1	TRBD2	CASSSLAGAVNEQFF	TGTGCCAGCAGCTCACTAGCGGGAGCCGTCAATGAGCAGTTCTTC
TRBV20-1	13	few	TRBJ2-1	.	CSAPRVSYNEQFF	TGCAGTGCCCCAAGGGTGTCCTACAATGAGCAGTTCTTC
TRBV12-3/TRBV12-4	19	.	TRBJ2-1	TRBD2	CAISLIGGGLAGGLNEQFF	TGTGCCATCAGTTTAATAGGGGGCGGACTAGCGGGAGGTCTAAATGAGCAGTTCTTC
TRBV7-2	13	.	TRBJ2-7	.	CASSSRQGLEQYF	TGTGCCAGCAGCTCTAGGCAGGGGCTCGAGCAGTACTTC
TRBV27	15	once	TRBJ1-2	.	CASSSDRFNQYGYTF	TGTGCCAGCAGTTCAGACAGGTTCAACCAATATGGCTACACCTTC
TRBV20-1	11	few	TRBJ1-1	TRBD1	CSATRTGRTFF	TGCAGTGCTACCCGGACAGGGCGGACTTTCTTT
TRBV18	16	few	TRBJ1-6	TRBD1	CASSLQRDRSGSPLHF	TGTGCCAGCTCACTACAGCGGGACAGGAGTGGTTCACCCCTCCACTTT
TRBV12-3/TRBV12-4	15	many	TRBJ1-5	.	CASSLNWDNHQPQHF	TGTGCCAGCAGTTTAAACTGGGACAACCATCAGCCCCAGCATTTT
TRBV5-1	15	few	TRBJ2-5	.	CASSAGATSQETQYF	TGCGCCAGCAGCGCGGGGGCCACCTCCCAAGAGACCCAGTACTTC
TRBV15	15	.	TRBJ2-7	TRBD1	CATKNFRDSPYEQYF	TGTGCCACCAAGAATTTCCGGGACAGTCCCTACGAGCAGTACTTC
TRBV10-3	16	.	TRBJ2-1	.	CAISESRGNTYNEQFF	TGTGCCATCAGTGAGTCTAGAGGGAACACCTACAATGAGCAGTTCTTC
TRBV20-1	17	.	TRBJ2-7	TRBD2	CSARPAGGAGIRYEQYF	TGCAGTGCTAGACCCGCCGGGGGGGCGGGAATCCGGTATGAGCAGTACTTC
TRBV6-1	16	few	TRBJ1-1	TRBD1	CASSRDRGWGNTEAFF	TGTGCCAGCAGTCGCGACAGGGGATGGGGGAACACTGAAGCTTTCTTT
TRBV7-3	17	.	TRBJ2-3	.	CASSPSATGEGTDTQYF	TGTGCCAGCAGCCCATCCGCGACGGGAGAAGGAACAGATACGCAGTATTTT
TRBV7-2	15	.	TRBJ2-7	TRBD1	CASSIRDSSFYEQYF	TGTGCCAGCAGCATCCGGGACAGTTCCTTCTACGAGCAGTACTTC
TRBV12-3/TRBV12-4	11	many	TRBJ1-2	.	CASSLLVSYTF	TGTGCCAGCAGCCTTTTAGTTAGCTACACCTTC
TRBV7-2	16	.	TRBJ1-6	.	CASSLAKGRGQSPLHF	TGTGCCAGCAGCTTAGCTAAGGGCAGGGGTCAGTCACCCCTCCACTTT
TRBV2	15	.	TRBJ1-6	.	CASRSEDSYNSPLHF	TGTGCCAGTAGGTCAGAGGACAGCTATAATTCACCCCTCCACTTT
TRBV6-1	14	few	TRBJ2-3	.	CASSVVTYVDTQYF	TGTGCCAGCAGTGTTGTGACTTACGTAGATACGCAGTATTTT
TRBV12-3/TRBV12-4	13	many	TRBJ2-7	.	CASRSAGAYEQYF	TGTGCCAGCAGAAGCGCCGGGGCCTACGAGCAGTACTTC
TRBV4-1	16	.	TRBJ2-3	.	CASSHASQVSTDTQYF	TGCGCCAGCAGCCATGCCAGCCAGGTTAGCACAGATACGCAGTATTTT
TRBV21-1	12	.	TRBJ2-1	.	CAIDRRGDEQFF	TGTGCCATCGACCGACGAGGCGATGAGCAGTTCTTC
TRBV7-2	15	few	TRBJ2-1	.	CASSFLRPAYNEQFF	TGTGCCAGCAGCTTCCTCCGTCCAGCCTACAATGAGCAGTTCTTC
TRBV6-5	17	.	TRBJ1-1	.	CASSIRTGPNVRTEAFF	TGTGCCAGCAGTATCCGGACCGGCCCTAACGTCAGGACTGAAGCTTTCTTT
TRBV12-3/TRBV12-4	11	.	TRBJ2-1	.	CASSLMSETYF	TGTGCCAGCAGTTTAATGAGTGAGACCTACTTC
TRBV7-9	12	.	TRBJ2-1	TRBD2	CASSSSGAKQFF	TGTGCCAGCAGCTCTAGCGGGGCCAAGCAGTTCTTC
TRBV20-1	13	.	TRBJ2-4	TRBD1	CSAPRDRGNIQYF	TGCAGTGCTCCAAGGGACAGGGGAAACATTCAGTACTTC
TRBV15	16	.	TRBJ1-1	TRBD1	CATSGGDREVNTEAFF	TGTGCCACCAGCGGGGGGGACAGGGAGGTGAACACTGAGGCTTTCTTT
TRBV29-1	11	.	TRBJ2-7	.	CSVEGGRVQYF	TGCAGCGTTGAAGGCGGACGGGTGCAGTACTTC
TRBV4-3	14	.	TRBJ1-1	.	CASSQDGGHTEAFF	TGCGCCAGCAGCCAAGATGGGGGGCACACTGAAGCTTTCTTT
TRBV6-1	13	.	TRBJ1-6	.	CASSEASSSPLHF	TGTGCCAGCAGTGAAGCATCGTCGTCACCCCTCCACTTT
TRBV19	11	few	TRBJ2-1	.	CASSVDNEQFF	TGTGCCAGTAGTGTCGACAATGAGCAGTTCTTC
TRBV7-2	15	few	TRBJ2-1	TRBD2	CASSLARLGGGEQFF	TGTGCCAGCAGCTTAGCGAGGCTCGGGGGGGGTGAGCAGTTCTTC
TRBV23-1	14	.	TRBJ1-2	.	CASSQSRGGDGYTF	TGCGCCAGCAGTCAATCGAGGGGAGGGGACGGCTACACCTTC
TRBV2	11	few	TRBJ2-1	.	CASKTYNEQFF	TGTGCCAGCAAAACATACAATGAGCAGTTCTTC
TRBV29-1	14	many	TRBJ1-1	.	CSVRGNTENTEAFF	TGCAGCGTGCGGGGTAATACGGAGAACACTGAAGCTTTCTTT
TRBV20-1	15	few	TRBJ2-7	TRBD2	CSATPPSGRFYEQYF	TGCAGTGCTACCCCCCCTAGCGGGAGGTTCTACGAGCAGTACTTC
TRBV7-2	14	many	TRBJ2-3	TRBD2	CASSPSTSGRTQYF	TGTGCCAGCAGCCCCTCGACTAGCGGGCGTACGCAGTATTTT
TRBV20-1	15	few	TRBJ1-6	.	CSASWGVGYNSPLHF	TGCAGTGCCAGTTGGGGGGTTGGGTATAATTCACCCCTCCACTTT
TRBV20-1	16	many	TRBJ2-2	TRBD2	CSAPQTSGVMAGELFF	TGCAGTGCTCCCCAGACTAGCGGGGTCATGGCCGGGGAGCTGTTTTTT
TRBV20-1	13	.	TRBJ2-1	.	CSAGPGSRNEQFF	TGCAGTGCTGGGCCAGGAAGTAGAAATGAGCAGTTCTTC
TRBV12-3/TRBV12-4	14	few	TRBJ1-2	TRBD1	CASIWTGRGYGYTF	TGTGCCAGCATTTGGACAGGGAGGGGCTATGGCTACACCTTC
TRBV20-1	14	.	TRBJ2-3	.	CSAGGTPLTDTQYF	TGCAGTGCTGGTGGGACTCCCCTCACAGATACGCAGTATTTT
TRBV5-6	16	.	TRBJ2-7	.	CASSMSPGAGSHEQYF	TGTGCCAGCAGTATGAGTCCAGGGGCGGGGAGCCACGAGCAGTACTTC
TRBV11-2	14	few	TRBJ2-7	.	CASSLAGQGREQYF	TGTGCCAGCAGCTTAGCAGGGCAGGGGCGCGAGCAGTACTTC
TRBV6-5	13	few	TRBJ2-1	.	CASRVTNNNEQFF	TGTGCCAGCAGGGTTACTAATAACAATGAGCAGTTCTTC
TRBV23-1	14	.	TRBJ1-5	.	CASSFEAVNQPQHF	TGCGCCAGCAGTTTCGAGGCAGTCAATCAGCCCCAGCATTTT
TRBV5-5	18	.	TRBJ2-1	TRBD2	CASSLRLAGGPVYNEQFF	TGTGCCAGCAGCTTGAGGCTAGCGGGAGGGCCCGTCTACAATGAGCAGTTCTTC
TRBV12-3/TRBV12-4	12	.	TRBJ2-7	.	CASSSPGEWQYF	TGTGCCAGCAGTTCCCCGGGGGAATGGCAGTACTTC
TRBV6-2/TRBV6-3	14	.	TRBJ2-1	.	CASSHIPPGNEQFF	TGTGCCAGCAGCCATATCCCCCCTGGCAATGAGCAGTTCTTC
TRBV29-1	14	many	TRBJ1-5	.	CSVDWSARDQPQHF	TGCAGCGTTGACTGGAGCGCCCGAGATCAGCCCCAGCATTTT
TRBV6-1	15	few	TRBJ1-5	TRBD1	CASSSKPTGEGPQHF	TGTGCCAGCAGCAGCAAACCGACAGGGGAGGGGCCCCAGCATTTT
TRBV20-1	13	.	TRBJ1-5	.	CSARGPFGQPQHF	TGCAGTGCTAGAGGACCATTCGGACAGCCCCAGCATTTT
TRBV5-1	15	.	TRBJ2-1	TRBD2	CASSTGLAPPNEQFF	TGCGCCAGCAGCACAGGACTAGCTCCTCCCAATGAGCAGTTCTTC
TRBV12-3/TRBV12-4	16	.	TRBJ2-1	.	CASSLIGPGSYNEQFF	TGTGCCAGCAGTTTAATCGGGCCGGGGTCCTACAATGAGCAGTTCTTC
TRBV7-2	15	.	TRBJ1-5	.	CASSLAPGETQPQHF	TGTGCCAGCAGCTTAGCGCCAGGGGAGACTCAGCCCCAGCATTTT
TRBV6-1	16	few	TRBJ2-3	.	CASDPRRFYYTDTQYF	TGTGCCAGCGACCCCCGCCGGTTTTACTACACAGATACGCAGTATTTT
TRBV6-1	16	many	TRBJ2-7	TRBD2	CASRPTFGASGTEQYF	TGTGCCAGCAGACCAACTTTTGGGGCTAGCGGGACCGAGCAGTACTTC